These T cell receptor beta chains were read from a single sample in a study of cytomegalovirus exposure and HLA in healthy donors. Data came from immunoSEQ multiplex PCR; TCRdb stores just in-frame clones and leaves some out. The repertoire holds approximately 100,000 clones, with about 87% as singletons. The sequenced material came from PBMCs. The receptor source for this set is a woman aged 18-29 years in good health and CMV-seropositive. The CDR3 runs from the conserved cysteine through the conserved F or W. The D gene is left open where the match is weak. Not all rows give a size; the values are once, few, many and, for expanded clones, a class.

cdr3_aa	cdr3_nt	j_call	clone_size	d_call	v_call
CASSIASRSTDTQYF	TGTGCCAGTAGTATAGCCAGCAGGAGCACAGATACGCAGTATTTT	TRBJ2-3	NA	NA	TRBV19
CASSLSKQGGQPQHF	TGTGCCAGCAGTTTATCAAAACAGGGGGGGCAGCCCCAGCATTTT	TRBJ1-5	NA	TRBD1	TRBV27
CAIPRGGPNSWGTQYF	TGTGCCATCCCGAGAGGGGGCCCTAACTCCTGGGGGACCCAGTACTTC	TRBJ2-5	NA	TRBD1	TRBV7-9
CASSLEVRVDGYTF	TGCGCCAGCAGCTTGGAGGTCAGGGTGGATGGCTACACCTTC	TRBJ1-2	NA	NA	TRBV5-1
CSAKIYGYTF	TGCAGTGCTAAAATATATGGCTACACCTTC	TRBJ1-2	NA	NA	TRBV20-1
CASSQDVYLDTQYF	TGCGCCAGCAGCCAAGACGTCTATCTAGATACGCAGTATTTT	TRBJ2-3	NA	NA	TRBV4-3
CATSRDRGHGGELFF	TGTGCCACCAGCAGAGACAGGGGGCATGGCGGGGAGCTGTTTTTT	TRBJ2-2	NA	TRBD1	TRBV15
CASSSTFGQQETQYF	TGTGCCAGCAGTTCTACCTTCGGACAGCAAGAGACCCAGTACTTC	TRBJ2-5	NA	NA	TRBV6-6
CASSGRTGGDSPLHF	TGCGCCAGCAGCGGACGGACAGGGGGGGATTCACCCCTCCACTTT	TRBJ1-6	few	TRBD1	TRBV5-1
CASSLVNRDGFNSPLHF	TGTGCCAGCAGCTTAGTAAACAGGGACGGCTTTAATTCACCCCTCCACTTT	TRBJ1-6	NA	NA	TRBV7-8
CASSIGDRGEEQYF	TGTGCCAGTAGTATAGGAGACAGGGGCGAAGAGCAGTACTTC	TRBJ2-7	NA	TRBD1	TRBV19
CASSHLTGVINSPLHF	TGCGCCAGCAGCCACCTGACAGGGGTGATTAACTCACCCCTCCACTTT	TRBJ1-6	NA	TRBD1	TRBV4-1
CASSLGEGPSTDTQYF	TGTGCCAGCAGTCTCGGCGAGGGTCCTAGCACAGATACGCAGTATTTT	TRBJ2-3	NA	NA	TRBV11-2
CASSPYGGATDTQYF	TGTGCCAGCAGTCCTTACGGGGGGGCTACAGATACGCAGTATTTT	TRBJ2-3	NA	TRBD2	TRBV28
CASTGQGYTEAFF	TGTGCCAGCACAGGACAGGGGTACACTGAAGCTTTCTTT	TRBJ1-1	NA	TRBD1	TRBV2
CASSLGGTGELFF	TGTGCCAGCAGCTTGGGAGGCACCGGGGAGCTGTTTTTT	TRBJ2-2	NA	NA	TRBV5-8
CASSRDSLNEKLFF	TGTGCCAGCTCCCGTGATAGTCTTAATGAAAAACTGTTTTTT	TRBJ1-4	once	NA	TRBV2
CASTPGHLYGYTF	TGTGCCAGCACCCCGGGACATCTCTATGGCTACACCTTC	TRBJ1-2	NA	NA	TRBV11-2
CASSLRTGGPGDSPLHF	TGTGCCAGCAGTCTCAGGACAGGGGGGCCTGGGGATTCACCCCTCCACTTT	TRBJ1-6	NA	TRBD1	TRBV28
CASSQDPQTSSYNEQFF	TGCGCCAGCAGCCAAGATCCTCAGACTAGCTCCTACAATGAGCAGTTCTTC	TRBJ2-1	NA	NA	TRBV4-1
CASRPPRADTYGYTF	TGTGCCAGCAGGCCCCCGCGCGCGGATACATATGGCTACACCTTC	TRBJ1-2	NA	NA	TRBV6-6
CASSLVLAGGEQFF	TGTGCCAGCAGCTTAGTACTAGCGGGGGGTGAGCAGTTCTTC	TRBJ2-1	once	TRBD2	TRBV11-2
CASSLNQGTGANVLTF	TGTGCCAGCAGCTTAAATCAGGGCACCGGGGCCAACGTCCTGACTTTC	TRBJ2-6	NA	NA	TRBV7-2
CASSLAWDREWNTEAFF	TGTGCCAGCAGCTTAGCTTGGGACAGGGAATGGAACACTGAAGCTTTCTTT	TRBJ1-1	NA	TRBD1	TRBV13
CASSQDPSSPLEETQYF	TGTGCCAGCAGCCAAGATCCGTCGTCTCCACTCGAAGAGACCCAGTACTTC	TRBJ2-5	NA	NA	TRBV4-2
CSAVGQTEGYTF	TGCAGCGCTGTGGGACAGACGGAAGGCTACACCTTC	TRBJ1-2	NA	TRBD1	TRBV29-1
CASSFGGGNEQFF	TGTGCCAGCAGTTTCGGGGGGGGCAATGAGCAGTTCTTC	TRBJ2-1	NA	TRBD2	TRBV6-5
CASGDRGTVNEKLFF	TGTGCCAGCGGGGACAGGGGAACGGTTAATGAAAAACTGTTTTTT	TRBJ1-4	NA	TRBD1	TRBV7-9
CASSGDGVPGANVLTF	TGTGCCAGCAGCGGCGACGGGGTTCCTGGGGCCAACGTCCTGACTTTC	TRBJ2-6	NA	NA	TRBV7-9
CASRDYRDREYGYTF	TGTGCCAGCAGGGATTACCGGGACAGGGAATATGGCTACACCTTC	TRBJ1-2	once	TRBD1	TRBV2
CASSGTVWGQGAYEQYF	TGTGCCAGCAGTGGGACTGTATGGGGACAGGGGGCCTACGAGCAGTACTTC	TRBJ2-7	NA	TRBD1	TRBV6-1
CASTAAGGYNEQFF	TGTGCCAGCACCGCCGCGGGGGGTTACAATGAGCAGTTCTTC	TRBJ2-1	NA	TRBD2	TRBV6-6
CSVERQSGYGYTF	TGCAGCGTTGAAAGGCAGTCGGGCTATGGCTACACCTTC	TRBJ1-2	NA	NA	TRBV29-1
CASSSREKQETQYF	TGTGCCAGCAGCTCCCGCGAAAAGCAAGAGACCCAGTACTTC	TRBJ2-5	NA	NA	TRBV7-9
CASSQELYSLYEQYF	TGTGCCAGCAGCCAAGAATTGTACAGTCTCTACGAGCAGTACTTC	TRBJ2-7	NA	NA	TRBV4-2
CASSLGGGPYEQYF	TGTGCCAGCAGCTTAGGCGGGGGGCCCTACGAGCAGTACTTC	TRBJ2-7	NA	TRBD2	TRBV7-9